These 14 T cell receptor beta chains came from one sample sequenced in a study of blood T cell repertoires in COVID-19. Only in-frame clones appear in the TCRdb table, and some are missing; sequencing was by immunoSEQ multiplex PCR. The sample has fewer than 35,000 clones; just over 90% are singletons. Sequencing was carried out using peripheral blood. Every receptor here comes from a man aged 60 to 75 with acute or convalescent COVID-19.

The chain couples TRBV4-1 to TRBJ2-3; 9 bases fit TRBD2. CDR3 length equals 15 residues. V lost 2 bases, J lost 0 bases, and 0 bases stayed unmatched. Germline V gene lookup returns CDR1 MGHRA and CDR2 YSYEKL. Here the CDR3 DNA reads TGCGCCAGCAGCCAACTAGCGGGAAGCACAGATACGCAGTATTTT. This codes for CASSQLAGSTDTQYF.

The chain joins TRBV11-3 to TRBJ2-3; TRBD2 agrees at 8 bases. The CDR3 contains 15 residues. Losses at the gene ends were 3 bases for V and 2 bases for J; bases not matched to a gene: 4. Per germline, CDR1 SGHNT and CDR2 YENEEA. The CDR3 is CASSFSGGSTDTQYF. The DNA for the CDR3 is TGTGCCAGCAGCTTTTCGGGGGGGTCCACAGATACGCAGTATTTT.

This clone was seen only once. This rearrangement joins TRBV15 to TRBJ1-1, with 9 bases aligning to TRBD1. With V trimmed by 5 bases and J by 1 base, 8 bases remained unmatched. The CDR3 extends over 16 amino acids. Per the germline V gene, CDR1 is LNHNV and CDR2 is YYDKDF (reference sequence). This CDR3 reads CATSPRQGGKNTEAFF. In DNA form, the CDR3 reads TGTGCCACCAGCCCCCGACAGGGGGGGAAGAACACTGAAGCTTTCTTT. The variable domain in full, with the rest retrieved from reference TRBV15 and TRBJ1-1, is DAMVIQNPRYQVTQFGKPVTLSCSQTLNHNVMYWYQQKSSQAPKLLFHYYDKDFNNEADTPDNFQSRRPNTSFCFLDIRSPGLGDTAMYLCATSPRQGGKNTEAFFGQGTRLTVV.

This chain links TRBV27 with TRBJ2-2; possibly TRBD1 for D (6 bases). V was shortened by 7 bases and J by 3 bases, with 12 bases between the two germline ends. The CDR3 consists of 14 residues. Germline CDR1 is MNHEY and CDR2 is SMNVEV (reference sequence). CDR3 amino acids: CASTLRGYTGELFF. The CDR3 region has the DNA TGTGCCAGCACCCTGAGGGGGTACACCGGGGAGCTGTTTTTT.

The CDR3 DNA sequence: TGTGCCAGCAGCTTTGACAGTTCTGGGGCCAACGTCCTGACTTTC. This translates into CASSFDSSGANVLTF. The rearrangement links TRBV11-3 to TRBJ2-6; D possibly corresponds to TRBD1 (5 bases). The CDR3 totals 15 residues. CDR1 and CDR2 from the germline V gene are SGHNT and YENEEA. The ends were cut back, 3 bases at V and 1 base at J, with 7 bases in the middle.

The rearrangement joins TRBV27 to TRBJ2-1; 8 bases are shared with TRBD2. Germline assignment: CDR1 MNHEY and CDR2 SMNVEV (reference sequence). V shed 5 bases, J shed 8 bases, and the junction held 14 bases outside the gene matches. This CDR3 is built from 16 residues. The CDR3 region has the DNA TGTGCCAGCAGTCACCGGGGTGCGGGGGGAGTGGATGAGCAGTTCTTC. Protein: CASSHRGAGGVDEQFF.

V gene TRBV24-1 combines with J gene TRBJ2-3, with 13 bases lining up with TRBD2. The germline gives CDR1 KGHDR, CDR2 SFDVKD. V dropped 8 bases and J dropped 2; count of bases not matched to a gene: 6. The length of the CDR3 is 16 residues. CDR3 bases: TGTGCCACCACCACCGGGACTAGCGGGATCACAGATACGCAGTATTTT. This gives the protein CATTTGTSGITDTQYF.

This sequence joins TRBV28 and TRBJ1-2; 7 bases agree with TRBD1. Germline values: CDR1 MDHEN, CDR2 SYDVKM. V lost 3 bases, J lost 2 bases, and 3 bases stayed unmatched. The CDR3 is 14 residues long. CDR3 residues: CASSLVDRNYGYTF. In nucleotides, the CDR3 is TGTGCCAGCAGTTTGGTGGACAGGAACTATGGCTACACCTTC.

This sequence joins TRBV19 and TRBJ2-2; D is possibly TRBD2 (6 bases). Looked up from germline, CDR1 is LNHDA and CDR2 is SQIVND (reference sequence). V was clipped by 5 bases and J by 0 bases, with 7 bases between them. The CDR3 has 14 residues. This CDR3 is CASSGGPNTGELFF. The CDR3 DNA sequence: TGTGCCAGTAGTGGAGGGCCGAACACCGGGGAGCTGTTTTTT.

The chain combines TRBV30 with TRBJ1-3; tentatively, D is TRBD1 (5 bases). V lost 2 bases and J 1 base, leaving 9 bases between the germline ends. Germline values: CDR1 GTSNPN, CDR2 SVGIG (reference sequence). The CDR3 sequence is 14 residues long. The CDR3 region is CAWSLDSSGNTIYF. The CDR3 coding sequence is TGTGCCTGGAGTCTAGACAGTTCTGGAAACACCATATATTTT.

The chain combines TRBV6-5 with TRBJ2-7; TRBD1 is a possible D gene (6 bases). Germline CDR1 and CDR2: MNHEY and SVGAGI. Trimming stripped 6 bases from V and 1 base from J, with 16 bases between. The CDR3 sequence is 15 residues long. Here the CDR3 DNA reads TGTGCCAGCAGCGCGGCAGGGGTGAGTTCCTACGAGCAGTACGTC. Translating gives CASSAAGVSSYEQYV.

This clone has just one count. The gene calls are TRBV7-2 and TRBJ1-1, with 7 nucleotides matching TRBD1. From germline, CDR1 is SGHTA and CDR2 FQGNSA. The length of the CDR3 is 14 residues. Trimming took 5 bases from V and 1 from J; bases not matched to a gene: 4. The CDR3 nucleotides are TGTGCCAGCAGCACGGACAGGTGGAACACTGAAGCTTTCTTT. Its translation is CASSTDRWNTEAFF.

This chain uses TRBV19 with TRBJ2-2; possible D gene TRBD2, 5 bases. The ends were cut back, 8 bases at V and 2 bases at J, with 21 bases in the middle. Looked up from germline, CDR1 is LNHDA and CDR2 is SQIVND (reference sequence). There are 17 residues in the CDR3. The CDR3 bases are TGTGCCAGTTTTTTTCCGATCGGACTGGGAAACACCGGGGAGCTGTTTTTT. This sequence encodes CASFFPIGLGNTGELFF.

This chain links TRBV30 with TRBJ1-5; 7 bases are a match to TRBD1. V was clipped by 4 bases and J by 3 bases; unmatched bases: 6. CDR1 is GTSNPN and CDR2 is SVGIG in the germline V gene (reference sequence). This CDR3 has 14 amino acids. CDR3 in DNA: TGTGCCTGGACGACAGGGCGATCCAATCAGCCCCAGCATTTT. Its protein product is CAWTTGRSNQPQHF.